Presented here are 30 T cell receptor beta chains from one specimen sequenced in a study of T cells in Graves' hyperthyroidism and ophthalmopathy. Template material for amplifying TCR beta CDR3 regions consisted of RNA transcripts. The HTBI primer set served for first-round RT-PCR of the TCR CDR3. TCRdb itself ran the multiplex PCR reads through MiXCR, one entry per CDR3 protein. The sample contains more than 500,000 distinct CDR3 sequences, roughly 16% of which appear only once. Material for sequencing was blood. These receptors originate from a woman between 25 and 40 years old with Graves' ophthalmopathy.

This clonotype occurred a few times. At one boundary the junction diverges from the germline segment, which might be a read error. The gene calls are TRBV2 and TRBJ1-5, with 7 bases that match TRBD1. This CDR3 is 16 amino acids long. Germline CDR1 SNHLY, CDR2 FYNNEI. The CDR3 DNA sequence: TGTACCAGCAGTGATGACTGGTCAGGGGGTAAACAGCCCCAGCATTTT. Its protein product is CTSSDDWSGGKQPQHF.

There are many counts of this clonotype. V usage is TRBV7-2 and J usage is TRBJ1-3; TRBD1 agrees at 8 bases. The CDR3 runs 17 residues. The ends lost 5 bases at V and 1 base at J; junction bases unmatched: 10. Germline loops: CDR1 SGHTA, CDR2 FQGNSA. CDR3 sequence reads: CASSPRQGLGSGNTIYF. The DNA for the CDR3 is TGTGCCAGCAGCCCCAGACAGGGGTTGGGGTCTGGAAACACCATATATTTT.

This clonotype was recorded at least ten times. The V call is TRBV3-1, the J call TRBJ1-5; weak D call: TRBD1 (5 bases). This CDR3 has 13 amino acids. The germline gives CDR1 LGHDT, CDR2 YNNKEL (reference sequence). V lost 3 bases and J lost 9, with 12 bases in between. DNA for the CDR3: TGTGCCAGCAGCCAGGCCGTCGGGGGGCCCCAGCATTTT. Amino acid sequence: CASSQAVGGPQHF.

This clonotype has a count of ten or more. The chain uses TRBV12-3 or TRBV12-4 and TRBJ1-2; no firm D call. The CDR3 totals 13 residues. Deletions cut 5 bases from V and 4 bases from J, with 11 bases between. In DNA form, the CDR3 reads TGTGCCAGCAGTCCTATCCCGTCCTATGGCTACACCTTC. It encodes CASSPIPSYGYTF.

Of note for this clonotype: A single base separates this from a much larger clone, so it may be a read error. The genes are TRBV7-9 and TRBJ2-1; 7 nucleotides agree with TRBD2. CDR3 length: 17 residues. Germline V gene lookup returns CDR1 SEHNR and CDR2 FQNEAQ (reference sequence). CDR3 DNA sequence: TGTGCCGGCAGCTCCCACGGGGGAGGGAGGCCAGGCAATGAGCAGTTCTTC. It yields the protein CAGSSHGGGRPGNEQFF. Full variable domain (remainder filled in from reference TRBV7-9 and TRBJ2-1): DTGVSQNPRHKITKRGQNVTFRCDPISEHNRLYWYRQTLGQGPEFLTYFQNEAQLEKSRLLSDRFSAERPKGSFSTLEIQRTEQGDSAMYLCAGSSHGGGRPGNEQFFGPGTRLTVL.

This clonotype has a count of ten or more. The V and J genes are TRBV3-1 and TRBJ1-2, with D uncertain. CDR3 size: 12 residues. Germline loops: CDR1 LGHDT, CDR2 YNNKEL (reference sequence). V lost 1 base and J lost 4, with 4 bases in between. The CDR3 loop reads CASSQGLYGYTF. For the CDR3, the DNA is TGTGCCAGCAGCCAAGGGCTCTATGGCTACACCTTC.

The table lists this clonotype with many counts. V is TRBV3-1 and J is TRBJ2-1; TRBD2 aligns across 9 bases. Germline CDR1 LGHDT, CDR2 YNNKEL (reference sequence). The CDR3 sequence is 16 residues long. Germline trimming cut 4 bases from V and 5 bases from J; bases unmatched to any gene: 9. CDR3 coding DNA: TGTGCCAGCAGCCTAGCGGGGGCAGGGAGGGACAATGAGCAGTTCTTC. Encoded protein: CASSLAGAGRDNEQFF.

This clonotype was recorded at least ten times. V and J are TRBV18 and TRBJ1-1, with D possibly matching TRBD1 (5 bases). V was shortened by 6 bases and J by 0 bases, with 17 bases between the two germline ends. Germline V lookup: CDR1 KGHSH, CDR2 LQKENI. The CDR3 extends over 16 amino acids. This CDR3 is CASSETGRRMNTEAFF. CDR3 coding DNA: TGTGCCAGCTCCGAGACGGGACGCAGGATGAACACTGAAGCTTTCTTT. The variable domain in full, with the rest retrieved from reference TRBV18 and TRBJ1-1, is NAGVMQNPRHLVRRRGQEARLRCSPMKGHSHVYWYRQLPEEGLKFMVYLQKENIIDESGMPKERFSAEFPKEGPSILRIQQVVRGDSAAYFCASSETGRRMNTEAFFGQGTRLTVV.

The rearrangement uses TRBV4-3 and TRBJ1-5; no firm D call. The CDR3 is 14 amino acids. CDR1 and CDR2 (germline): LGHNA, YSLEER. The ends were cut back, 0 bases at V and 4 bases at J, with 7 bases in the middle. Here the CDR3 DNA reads TGCGCCAGCAGCCAAGATACATTGAATCAGCCCCAGCATTTT. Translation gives CASSQDTLNQPQHF.

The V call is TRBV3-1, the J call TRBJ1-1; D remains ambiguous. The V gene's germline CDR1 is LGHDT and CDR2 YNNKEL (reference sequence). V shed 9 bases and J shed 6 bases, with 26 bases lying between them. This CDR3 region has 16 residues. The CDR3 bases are TGTGCCAGTAGTACAGACCCCAGGAACTCGGGCCCTGAAGCTTTCTTT. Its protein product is CASSTDPRNSGPEAFF. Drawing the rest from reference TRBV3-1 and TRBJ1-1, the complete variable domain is DTAVSQTPKYLVTQMGNDKSIKCEQNLGHDTMYWYKQDSKKFLKIMFSYNNKELIINETVPNRFSPKSPDKAHLNLHINSLELGDSAVYFCASSTDPRNSGPEAFFGQGTRLTVV.

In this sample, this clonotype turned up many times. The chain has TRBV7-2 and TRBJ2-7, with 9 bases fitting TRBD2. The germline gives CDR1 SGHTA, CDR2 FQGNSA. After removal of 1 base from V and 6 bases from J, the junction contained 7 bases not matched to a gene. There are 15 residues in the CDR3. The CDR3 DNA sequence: TGTGCCAGCAGCTTAGACGGCGCGGGAGGGCGCGAGCAGTACTTC. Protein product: CASSLDGAGGREQYF.

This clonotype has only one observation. CDR3 residues: CASRTGGQAIYEQYF. DNA for the CDR3: TGTGCCAGCAGAACCGGGGGACAGGCCATCTACGAGCAGTACTTC. V is TRBV6-1 and J is TRBJ2-7, with TRBD1 matching 8 bases. V lost 6 bases to trimming and J lost 3 bases; unmatched junction nucleotides: 10. The CDR3 length is 15 residues. Germline CDR1 and CDR2: MNHNS and SASEGT.

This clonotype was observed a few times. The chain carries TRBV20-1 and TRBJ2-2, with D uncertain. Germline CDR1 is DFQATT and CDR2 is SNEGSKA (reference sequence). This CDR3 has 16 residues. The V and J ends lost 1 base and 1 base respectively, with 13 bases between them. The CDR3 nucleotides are TGCAGTGCTAGAGCCATGTATAGTAGGAACACCGGGGAGCTGTTTTTT. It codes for CSARAMYSRNTGELFF.

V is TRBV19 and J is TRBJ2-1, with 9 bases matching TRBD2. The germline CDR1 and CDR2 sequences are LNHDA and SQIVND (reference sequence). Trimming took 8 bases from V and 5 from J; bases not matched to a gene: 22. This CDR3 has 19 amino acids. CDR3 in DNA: TGTGCCAGTTCTTACGGCGGGAGGGTGTACGACGAAACGAACAATGAGCAGTTCTTC. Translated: CASSYGGRVYDETNNEQFF.

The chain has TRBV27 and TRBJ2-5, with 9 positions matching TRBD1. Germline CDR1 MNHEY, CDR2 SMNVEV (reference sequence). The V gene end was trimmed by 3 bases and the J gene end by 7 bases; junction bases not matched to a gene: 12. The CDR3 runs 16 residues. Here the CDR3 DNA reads TGTGCCAGCAGTTTCTTTGGGACAGGGAGGCGGGGGACCCAGTACTTC. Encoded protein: CASSFFGTGRRGTQYF.

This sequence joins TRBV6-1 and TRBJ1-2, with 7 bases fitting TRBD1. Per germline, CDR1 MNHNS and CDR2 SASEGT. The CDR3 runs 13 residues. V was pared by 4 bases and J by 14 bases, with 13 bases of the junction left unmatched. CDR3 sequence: CASSGRNNRGGTF. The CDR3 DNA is TGTGCCAGCAGTGGCCGCAATAACAGGGGTGGGACCTTC.

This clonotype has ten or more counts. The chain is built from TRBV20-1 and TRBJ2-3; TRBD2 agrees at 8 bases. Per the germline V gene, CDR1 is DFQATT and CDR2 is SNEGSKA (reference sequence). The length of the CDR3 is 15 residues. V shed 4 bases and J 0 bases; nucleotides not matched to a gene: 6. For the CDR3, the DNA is TGCAGTGCTACTAGCGGGCCCACTAGCACAGATACGCAGTATTTT. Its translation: CSATSGPTSTDTQYF.

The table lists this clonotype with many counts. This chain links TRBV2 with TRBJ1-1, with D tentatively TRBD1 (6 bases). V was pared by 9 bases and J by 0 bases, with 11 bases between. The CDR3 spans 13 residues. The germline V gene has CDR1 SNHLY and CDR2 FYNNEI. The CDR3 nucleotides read TGTGCCAGTGGGGGCGAATTGAACACTGAAGCTTTCTTT. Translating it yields CASGGELNTEAFF. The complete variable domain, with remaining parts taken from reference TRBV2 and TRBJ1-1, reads EPEVTQTPSHQVTQMGQEVILRCVPISNHLYFYWYRQILGQKVEFLVSFYNNEISEKSEIFDDQFSVERPDGSNFTLKIRSTKLEDSAMYFCASGGELNTEAFFGQGTRLTVV.

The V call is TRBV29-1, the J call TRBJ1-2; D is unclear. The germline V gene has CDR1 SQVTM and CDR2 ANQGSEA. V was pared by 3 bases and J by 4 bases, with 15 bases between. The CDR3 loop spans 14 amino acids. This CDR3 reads CSVELDLYGYGYTF. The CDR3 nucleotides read TGCAGCGTTGAGTTGGATCTGTATGGCTATGGCTACACCTTC.

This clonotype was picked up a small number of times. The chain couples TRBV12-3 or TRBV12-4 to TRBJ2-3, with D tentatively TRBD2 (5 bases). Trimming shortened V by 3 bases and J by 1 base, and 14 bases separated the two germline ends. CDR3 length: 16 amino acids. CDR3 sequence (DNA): TGTGCCAGCAGTTTTGGAGTTGGACTCCGCACAGATACGCAGTATTTT. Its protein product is CASSFGVGLRTDTQYF.

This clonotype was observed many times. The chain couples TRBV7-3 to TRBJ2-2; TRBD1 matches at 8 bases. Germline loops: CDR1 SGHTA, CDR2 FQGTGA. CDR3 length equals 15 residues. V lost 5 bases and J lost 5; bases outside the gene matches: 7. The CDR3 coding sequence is TGTGCCAGCAGCAACGACAGGGGTGGGACCGGGGAGCTGTTTTTT. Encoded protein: CASSNDRGGTGELFF.

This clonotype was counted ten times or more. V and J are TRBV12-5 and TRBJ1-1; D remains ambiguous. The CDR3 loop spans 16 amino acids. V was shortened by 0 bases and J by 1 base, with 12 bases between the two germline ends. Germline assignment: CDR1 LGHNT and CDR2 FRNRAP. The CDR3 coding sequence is TGTGCTAGTGGTTTGGTATCGAGATACAGGAACACTGAAGCTTTCTTT. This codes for CASGLVSRYRNTEAFF.

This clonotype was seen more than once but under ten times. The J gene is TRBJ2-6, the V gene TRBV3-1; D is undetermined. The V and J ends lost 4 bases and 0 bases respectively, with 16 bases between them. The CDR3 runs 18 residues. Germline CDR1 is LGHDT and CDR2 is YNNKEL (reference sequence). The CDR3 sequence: CASSPDWDPGSGANVLTF. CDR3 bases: TGTGCCAGCAGCCCGGATTGGGATCCTGGCTCTGGGGCCAACGTCCTGACTTTC.

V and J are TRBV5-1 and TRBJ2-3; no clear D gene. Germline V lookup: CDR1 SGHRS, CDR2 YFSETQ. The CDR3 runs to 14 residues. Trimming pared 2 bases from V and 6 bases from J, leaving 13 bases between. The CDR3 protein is CASSLDFGVDTQYF. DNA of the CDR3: TGCGCCAGCAGCTTAGATTTCGGAGTGGATACGCAGTATTTT.

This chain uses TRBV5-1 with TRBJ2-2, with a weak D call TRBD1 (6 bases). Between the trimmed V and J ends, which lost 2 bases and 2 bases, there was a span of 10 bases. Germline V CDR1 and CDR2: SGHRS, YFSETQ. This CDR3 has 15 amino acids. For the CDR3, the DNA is TGCGCCAGCAGCTTCACAGGGCTTAACACCGGGGAGCTGTTTTTT. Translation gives CASSFTGLNTGELFF.

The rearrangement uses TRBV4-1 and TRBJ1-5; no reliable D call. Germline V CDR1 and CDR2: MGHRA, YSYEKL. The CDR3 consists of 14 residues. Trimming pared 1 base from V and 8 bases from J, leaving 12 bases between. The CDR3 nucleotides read TGCGCCAGCAGCCAAGGAGCAATGGTTGAGCCCCAGCATTTT. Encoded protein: CASSQGAMVEPQHF.

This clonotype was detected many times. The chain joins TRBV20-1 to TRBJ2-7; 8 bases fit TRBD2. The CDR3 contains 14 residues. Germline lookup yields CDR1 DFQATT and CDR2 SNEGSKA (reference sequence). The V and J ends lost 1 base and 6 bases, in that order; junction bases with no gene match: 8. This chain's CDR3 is CSARVTGGRSEQYF. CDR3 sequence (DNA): TGCAGTGCTAGAGTCACGGGAGGGCGAAGCGAGCAGTACTTC.

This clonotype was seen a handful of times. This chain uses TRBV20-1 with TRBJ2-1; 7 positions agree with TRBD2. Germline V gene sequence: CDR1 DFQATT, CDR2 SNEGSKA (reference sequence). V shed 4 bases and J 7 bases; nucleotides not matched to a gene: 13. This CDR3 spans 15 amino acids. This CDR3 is CSATETSESGNEQFF. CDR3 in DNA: TGCAGTGCTACCGAAACTAGCGAGAGTGGGAATGAGCAGTTCTTC.

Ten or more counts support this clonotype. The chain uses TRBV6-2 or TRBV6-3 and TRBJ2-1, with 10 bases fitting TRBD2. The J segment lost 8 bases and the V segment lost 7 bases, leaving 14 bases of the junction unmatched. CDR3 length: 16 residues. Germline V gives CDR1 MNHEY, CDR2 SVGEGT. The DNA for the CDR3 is TGTGCCAGCACCGGGACTAGCGCGAGAAATATAGATGAGCAGTTCTTC. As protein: CASTGTSARNIDEQFF.

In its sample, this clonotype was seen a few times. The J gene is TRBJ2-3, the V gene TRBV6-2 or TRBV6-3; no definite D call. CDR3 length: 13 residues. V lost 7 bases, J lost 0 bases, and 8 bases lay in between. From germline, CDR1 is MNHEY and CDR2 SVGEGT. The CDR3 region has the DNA TGTGCCAGCAAACCCGACAGCACAGATACGCAGTATTTT. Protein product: CASKPDSTDTQYF.